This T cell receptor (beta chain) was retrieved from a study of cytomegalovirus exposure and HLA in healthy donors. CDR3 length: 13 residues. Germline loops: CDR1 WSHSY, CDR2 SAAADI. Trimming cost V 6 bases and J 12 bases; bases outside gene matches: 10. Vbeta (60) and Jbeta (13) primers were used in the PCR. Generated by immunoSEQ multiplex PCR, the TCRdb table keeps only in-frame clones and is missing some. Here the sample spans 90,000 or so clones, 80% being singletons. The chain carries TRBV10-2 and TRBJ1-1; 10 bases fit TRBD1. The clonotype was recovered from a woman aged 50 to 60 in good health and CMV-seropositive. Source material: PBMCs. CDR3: CASRDPGTGVTFF. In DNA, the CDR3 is TGCGCCAGCAGAGATCCCGGGACAGGGGTAACTTTCTTT.